Listed below are T cell receptor beta chains from one sample, sequenced in a study of beta chain features in type 1 diabetes. The assay was immunoSEQ multiplex PCR, and TCRdb's table has in-frame clones only and misses some. The sample comprises roughly 53,000 clones, roughly 41% of which are singletons, and roughly 1.5% rests with the top ten. Sequencing was performed on Tregs from blood. All receptors derive from a man aged 25-40 years with type 1 diabetes. Both conserved end residues are part of each CDR3. The order of the fields is D gene, V gene, J gene, clone size, CDR3 DNA, CDR3 protein. A D gene is named only where the DNA matches it firmly. Not all rows give a size; the values are once, few, many and, for expanded clones, a class.

>TRBD2|TRBV7-8|TRBJ2-4|NA
TGTGCCAGCAGCTTTGGGACTAGCGGAAACATTCAGTACTTC
CASSFGTSGNIQYF
>TRBD2|TRBV5-6|TRBJ2-7|NA
TGTGCCAGCAGCTTAAAAGGAAGCGGGAGCTCCCCCTACGAGCAGTACTTC
CASSLKGSGSSPYEQYF
>TRBD1|TRBV7-9|TRBJ2-1|NA
TGTGCCAGCAGCTTATTGGGGACAGGTATTTCTCGCACTGAGCAGTTCTTC
CASSLLGTGISRTEQFF
>TRBD1|TRBV19|TRBJ2-3|few
TGTGCCAGTAGTATTGGGACAGGGGAGGCAGATACGCAGTATTTT
CASSIGTGEADTQYF
>TRBD2|TRBV5-4|TRBJ2-1|NA
TGTGCCAGCAGCCTGGAGGGGCGTGCGCGGGGGTCCTACAATGAGCAGTTCTTC
CASSLEGRARGSYNEQFF
>TRBD2|TRBV9|TRBJ2-1|NA
TGTGCCAGCAGCGCTGGGACAGCGGGAGGCTACAATGAGCAGTTCTTC
CASSAGTAGGYNEQFF
>NA|TRBV28|TRBJ1-5|few
TGTGCCAGCAGATGGACAGTCAATCAGCCCCAGCATTTT
CASRWTVNQPQHF
>TRBD2|TRBV7-2|TRBJ2-1|NA
TGTGCCAGCAGCTTAGATCGGGCTAGCGGGAGACTTAGGAATGAGCAGTTCTTC
CASSLDRASGRLRNEQFF
>TRBD1|TRBV6-5|TRBJ1-2|NA
TGTGCCAGCAGTCATCCCGACAGGGGGCTTGGCTACACCTTC
CASSHPDRGLGYTF
>NA|TRBV7-2|TRBJ2-7|few
TGTGCCAGCAGCCTTGGGGCGGTCGAGCAGTACTTC
CASSLGAVEQYF
>TRBD1|TRBV7-2|TRBJ1-5|few
TGTGCCAGCAGCATAAAGACAGGGGGCAATCAGCCCCAGCATTTT
CASSIKTGGNQPQHF
>TRBD2|TRBV29-1|TRBJ2-3|few
TGCAGCGTTGACAGCGGGAGCGCTGGTCCCGATACGCAGTATTTT
CSVDSGSAGPDTQYF
>TRBD2|TRBV28|TRBJ2-3|NA
TGTGCCAGCATCACCCTCAAGACTAGCGGGGCCACAGATACGCAGTATTTT
CASITLKTSGATDTQYF
>NA|TRBV28|TRBJ1-4|few
TGTGCCAGCAGTTTCGGGACACATAATGAAAAACTGTTTTTT
CASSFGTHNEKLFF
>TRBD1|TRBV7-8|TRBJ2-4|few
TGTGCCAGCAGCTTGGGCGGGACAGGGCTTGCCAAAAACATTCAGTACTTC
CASSLGGTGLAKNIQYF
>NA|TRBV5-1|TRBJ1-4|NA
TGCGCCAGCAGTAGTTGGGAGTATAATGAAAAACTGTTTTTT
CASSSWEYNEKLFF
>NA|TRBV11-2|TRBJ1-2|NA
TGTGCCAGCAGCTCTAATCTGAACTATGGCTACACCTTC
CASSSNLNYGYTF
>NA|TRBV25-1|TRBJ2-2|NA
TGTGCCAGCAGTGAGGGCGGGCGCAACCACGGGGAGCTGTTTTTT
CASSEGGRNHGELFF
>TRBD1|TRBV10-3|TRBJ1-1|few
TGTGCCATCAGTGAACCGGACAGGACGAGGGCTTTCTTT
CAISEPDRTRAFF
>TRBD2|TRBV27|TRBJ2-3|few
TGTGCCAGCAATGGGAGCGGGAGACTCCTAAGCACAGATACGCAGTATTTT
CASNGSGRLLSTDTQYF
>NA|TRBV23-1|TRBJ1-5|few
TGCGCCAGCACCTCCCGGCCGGGGCAGGGAGGTCGCAATCAGCCCCAGCATTTT
CASTSRPGQGGRNQPQHF
>TRBD2|TRBV7-2|TRBJ2-2|few
TGTGCCAGCAGCTTAGTAAGCGGGAGATCCGGGGAGCTGTTTTTT
CASSLVSGRSGELFF
>TRBD2|TRBV7-3|TRBJ2-2|few
TGTGCCAGCAGCTTGCTCGGGGGGATGAACACCGGGGAGCTGTTTTTT
CASSLLGGMNTGELFF
>TRBD2|TRBV9|TRBJ2-2|NA
TGTGCCAGCAGCGTACTAGCGGGAGGGGGGTTTGCCGGGGAGCTGTTTTTT
CASSVLAGGGFAGELFF
>TRBD2|TRBV28|TRBJ2-7|few
TGTGCCAGCAGTACCCCATTTTTGCGGGGGAGCTACGAGCAGTACTTC
CASSTPFLRGSYEQYF
>NA|TRBV7-6|TRBJ1-3|NA
TGTGCCAGCAGCCGAGGGTGGCCTGACTCTGGAAACACCATATATTTT
CASSRGWPDSGNTIYF
>NA|TRBV7-3|TRBJ2-3|few
TGTGCCAGCAGCTTATCATTCAGGACAGATACGCAGTATTTT
CASSLSFRTDTQYF
>NA|TRBV4-3|TRBJ1-1|once
TGCGCCAGCAGCCAAGATTTGGGGCCCAGTAACACTGAAGCTTTCTTT
CASSQDLGPSNTEAFF
>NA|TRBV7-7|TRBJ2-2|NA
TGTGCTAGCAGCTTAGGTTCCGGGGCGAACACCGGGGAGCTGTTTTTT
CASSLGSGANTGELFF
>NA|TRBV7-9|TRBJ2-7|NA
TGTGCCAGCAGCCCTCAGGGGTTCCGCTACGAGCAGTACTTC
CASSPQGFRYEQYF
>NA|TRBV10-3|TRBJ2-3|few
TGTGCCATCCGTACGGCAGATACGCAGTATTTT
CAIRTADTQYF
>NA|TRBV7-6|TRBJ2-5|few
TGTGCCAGCAGCTACGTCTCGGGGGTCCTCACGGCCCAGTACTTC
CASSYVSGVLTAQYF
>TRBD2|TRBV7-9|TRBJ2-1|NA
TGTGCCAGCAGCCTAGGACTAGCCAATGAGCAGTTCTTC
CASSLGLANEQFF
>TRBD1|TRBV28|TRBJ1-5|few
TGTGCCAGCATCCCCCGGGACAGTAGTCAGCCCCAGCATTTT
CASIPRDSSQPQHF
>NA|TRBV5-4|TRBJ2-7|NA
TGTGCCAGCAGCTTGGATTTGCGGACCTACGAGCAGTACTTC
CASSLDLRTYEQYF
>NA|TRBV7-2|TRBJ1-4|few
TGTGCCAGCAGCTTAGCGGGTAAACACAGGATAGAGAATGAAAAACTGTTTTTT
CASSLAGKHRIENEKLFF
>TRBD1|TRBV7-9|TRBJ1-4|NA
TGTGCCAGCAGCCCTAGGGGGCAGGGGAACGAAAAACTGTTTTTT
CASSPRGQGNEKLFF
>NA|TRBV6-5|TRBJ2-1|NA
TGTGCCAGCAGCCGACTCGTTCCTTCCTACAATGAGCAGTTCTTC
CASSRLVPSYNEQFF
>TRBD1|TRBV6-1|TRBJ2-2|NA
TGTGCCAGCAGTTCCTTGGGACAGACCGGGGAGCTGTTTTTT
CASSSLGQTGELFF
>NA|TRBV6-6|TRBJ1-1|NA
TGTGCCAGCAGTTACGGAGCGACGGGGAGGGAGGCTTTCTTT
CASSYGATGREAFF
>NA|TRBV27|TRBJ2-7|NA
TGTGCCAGCAGTCTCCACACCAACCCCTACGAGCAGTACTTC
CASSLHTNPYEQYF
>NA|TRBV7-9|TRBJ1-6|NA
TGTGCCAGCAGCTCGACCGGACGGGGGAGCCTAAATTCACCCCTCCACTTT
CASSSTGRGSLNSPLHF
>NA|TRBV7-9|TRBJ1-1|NA
TGTGCCAGCAGCCCACATTCGAACACTGAAGCTTTCTTT
CASSPHSNTEAFF
>TRBD1|TRBV5-1|TRBJ2-7|NA
TGCGCCAGCAGCTTTTTACCCGGGACAGGGTCCTACGAGCAGTACTTC
CASSFLPGTGSYEQYF
>NA|TRBV11-2|TRBJ2-2|NA
TGTGCCAGCAGCGCCTCACGGGCCGGGGAGCTGTTTTTT
CASSASRAGELFF
>TRBD1|TRBV7-9|TRBJ2-7|few
TGTGCCAGCAGCTTCCGAGGGACAGCCTCCTACGAGCAGTACTTC
CASSFRGTASYEQYF
>TRBD2|TRBV5-1|TRBJ2-6|NA
TGCGCCAGCAGCTTGACTAGCGGGAGTAGTACGGGGGCCAACGTCCTGACTTTC
CASSLTSGSSTGANVLTF
>NA|TRBV9|TRBJ2-5|NA
TGTGCCAGCAGCGTAGCAGGACTCGGCGGAGAGACCCAGTACTTC
CASSVAGLGGETQYF
>NA|TRBV28|TRBJ2-5|NA
TGTGCCAGCAGTTTATATGACCCCACTACCCAAGAGACCCAGTACTTC
CASSLYDPTTQETQYF
>NA|TRBV28|TRBJ2-3|NA
TGTGCCAGCAGTCCGACTGACTACAGCACAGATACGCAGTATTTT
CASSPTDYSTDTQYF
>TRBD1|TRBV29-1|TRBJ1-2|few
TGCAGCGGGAGGTTTCGGGACAGCGGACTCCACTTC
CSGRFRDSGLHF
>TRBD2|TRBV2|TRBJ2-3|NA
TGTGCCAGCAGTGAAGGACTAGCTTTAGGTGATACGCAGTATTTT
CASSEGLALGDTQYF
>NA|TRBV5-1|TRBJ1-2|NA
TGCGCCAGCAGCTACAGTAACTATGGCTACACCTTC
CASSYSNYGYTF
>NA|TRBV5-5|TRBJ1-4|NA
TGTGCCAGCAGCTTCACACAGGGTAGGGAAAAACTGTTTTTT
CASSFTQGREKLFF
>NA|TRBV28|TRBJ2-1|few
TGTGCCAGCAGCCGGCAGGGTCTGCCGTCCTACAATGAGCAGTTCTTC
CASSRQGLPSYNEQFF
>NA|TRBV4-1|TRBJ2-6|NA
TGCGCCAGCAGCCAAGCCAACAGCAGGTCTGGGGCCAACGTCCTGACTTTC
CASSQANSRSGANVLTF
>TRBD1|TRBV7-2|TRBJ2-5|few
TGTGCCAGCAGCCGCCGCTTGGGACAGAGAGAGACCCAGTACTTC
CASSRRLGQRETQYF
>TRBD2|TRBV7-9|TRBJ2-1|NA
TGTGCCAGCAGCTCGCGACGACTAGCGGGAGTTGGCGATGAGCAGTTCTTC
CASSSRRLAGVGDEQFF